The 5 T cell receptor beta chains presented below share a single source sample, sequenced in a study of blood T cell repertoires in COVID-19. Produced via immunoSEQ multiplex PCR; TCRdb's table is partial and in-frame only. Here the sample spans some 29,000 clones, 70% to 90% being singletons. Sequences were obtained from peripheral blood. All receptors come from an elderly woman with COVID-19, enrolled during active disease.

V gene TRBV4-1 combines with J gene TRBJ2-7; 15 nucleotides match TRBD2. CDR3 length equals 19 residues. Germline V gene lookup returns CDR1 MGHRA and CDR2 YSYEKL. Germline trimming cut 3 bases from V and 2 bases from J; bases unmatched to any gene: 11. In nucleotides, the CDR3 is TGCGCCAGCAGCCACGGGACTAGCGGGGGGCCAGCCCTTCCCTACGAGCAGTACTTC. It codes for CASSHGTSGGPALPYEQYF.

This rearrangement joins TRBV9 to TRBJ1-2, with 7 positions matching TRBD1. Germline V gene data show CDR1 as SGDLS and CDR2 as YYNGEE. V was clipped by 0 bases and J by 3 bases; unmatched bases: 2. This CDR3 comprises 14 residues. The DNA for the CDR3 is TGTGCCAGCAGCGTAGGACAGGGTGACTATGGCTACACCTTC. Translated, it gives CASSVGQGDYGYTF.

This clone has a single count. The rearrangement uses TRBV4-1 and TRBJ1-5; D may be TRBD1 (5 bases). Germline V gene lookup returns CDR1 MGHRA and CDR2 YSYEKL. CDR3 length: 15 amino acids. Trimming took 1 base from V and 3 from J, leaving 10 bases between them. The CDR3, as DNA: TGCGCCAGCAGCCAAGGGAGACAGAACAATCAGCCCCAGCATTTT. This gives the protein CASSQGRQNNQPQHF.

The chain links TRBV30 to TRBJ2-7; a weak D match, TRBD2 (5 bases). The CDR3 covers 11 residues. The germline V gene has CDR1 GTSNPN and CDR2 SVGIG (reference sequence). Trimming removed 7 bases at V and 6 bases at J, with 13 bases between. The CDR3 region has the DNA TGTGCCTCCTTCCGGGGTGTCGAGCAGTACTTC. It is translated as CASFRGVEQYF.

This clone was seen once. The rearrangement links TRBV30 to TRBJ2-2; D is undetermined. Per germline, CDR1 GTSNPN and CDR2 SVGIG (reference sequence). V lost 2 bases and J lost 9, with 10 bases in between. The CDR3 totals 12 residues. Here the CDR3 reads CAWSTQNRELFF. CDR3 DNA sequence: TGTGCCTGGAGTACCCAGAACCGGGAGCTGTTTTTT.